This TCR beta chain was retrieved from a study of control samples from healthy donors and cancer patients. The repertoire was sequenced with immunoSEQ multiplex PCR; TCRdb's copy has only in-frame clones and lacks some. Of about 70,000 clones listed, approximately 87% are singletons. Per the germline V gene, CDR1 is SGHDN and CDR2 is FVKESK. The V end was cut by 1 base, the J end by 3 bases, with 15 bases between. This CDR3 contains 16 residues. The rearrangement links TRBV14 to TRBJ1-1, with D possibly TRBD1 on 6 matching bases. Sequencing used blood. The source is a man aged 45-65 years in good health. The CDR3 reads CASSQVTGGEYTEAFF. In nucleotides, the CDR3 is TGTGCCAGCAGCCAAGTTACCGGGGGCGAATACACTGAAGCTTTCTTT.